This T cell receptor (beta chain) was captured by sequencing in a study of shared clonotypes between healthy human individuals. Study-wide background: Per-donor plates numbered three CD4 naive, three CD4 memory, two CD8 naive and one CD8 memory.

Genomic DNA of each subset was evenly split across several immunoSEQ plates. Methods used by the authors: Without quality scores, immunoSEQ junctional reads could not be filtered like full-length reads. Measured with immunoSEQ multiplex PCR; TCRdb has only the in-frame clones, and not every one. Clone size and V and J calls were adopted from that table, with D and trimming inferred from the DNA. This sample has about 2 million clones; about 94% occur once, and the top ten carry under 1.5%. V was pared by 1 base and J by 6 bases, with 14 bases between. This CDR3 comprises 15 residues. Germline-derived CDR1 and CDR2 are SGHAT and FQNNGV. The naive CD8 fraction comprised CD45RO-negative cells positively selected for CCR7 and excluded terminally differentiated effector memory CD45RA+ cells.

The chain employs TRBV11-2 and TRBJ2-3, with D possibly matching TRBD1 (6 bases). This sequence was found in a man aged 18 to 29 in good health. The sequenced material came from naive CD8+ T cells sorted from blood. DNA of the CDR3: TGTGCCAGCAGCTTAGTTGCAGGGGTGGAGGATACGCAGTATTTT. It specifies CASSLVAGVEDTQYF.